These 23 T cell receptor beta chains were all obtained from the same sample, sequenced in a study of shared clonotypes between healthy human individuals. The assay was immunoSEQ multiplex PCR, and TCRdb's table has in-frame clones only and misses some. The profile shows roughly 2.4 million clones, 95% of them singletons. Sequenced material: naive CD4+ T cells sorted from blood. Subset in this sample: CD45RA+ positively selected. These receptors came from a man aged 18 to 29 in good health.

The chain's CDR3 is CASSQQDRGQNEQYF. CDR3 sequence (DNA): TGCGCCAGCAGCCAGCAGGACAGGGGGCAGAATGAGCAGTACTTC. The rearrangement uses TRBV4-1 and TRBJ2-7; 11 bases match TRBD1. Trimming took 3 bases from V and 7 from J; bases not matched to a gene: 8. Per germline, CDR1 MGHRA and CDR2 YSYEKL. The CDR3 extends over 15 amino acids.

The V and J genes are TRBV6-6 and TRBJ2-7, with 11 bases fitting TRBD1. Germline V CDR1 and CDR2: MNHNY, SVGAGI (reference sequence). The CDR3 covers 15 residues. J lost 3 bases, V lost 6 bases, and 7 bases had no gene match. DNA of the CDR3: TGTGCCAGCAGCAGAGCCGGGACAGGGGGCTACGAGCAGTACTTC. It is translated as CASSRAGTGGYEQYF.

The chain couples TRBV27 to TRBJ2-7; the match to TRBD2 covers 8 bases. The CDR3 sequence is 15 residues long. Trimming at V came to 5 bases and at J to 3 bases, leaving 9 bases not matched to a gene. CDR1 and CDR2 (germline): MNHEY, SMNVEV (reference sequence). The CDR3 bases are TGTGCCAGCAGTCCCCTCTTAGCGGGACGCTACGAGCAGTACTTC. Translating gives CASSPLLAGRYEQYF.

CDR3 in amino acids: CASSSPPTGDYGYTF. The CDR3, as DNA: TGTGCCAGCAGTTCCCCCCCCACAGGAGACTATGGCTACACCTTC. The V gene is TRBV28, the J gene TRBJ1-2, with D possibly matching TRBD1 (5 bases). This CDR3 has 15 amino acids. V shed 4 bases and J shed 3 bases, with 15 bases lying between them. Per germline, CDR1 MDHEN and CDR2 SYDVKM.

The rearrangement links TRBV6-5 to TRBJ2-7; weak D call: TRBD2 (7 bases). Germline values: CDR1 MNHEY, CDR2 SVGAGI. The length of the CDR3 is 14 residues. Deletions cut 8 bases from V and 2 bases from J, with 16 bases between. The DNA for the CDR3 is TGTGCCAGCGGCGGGCTCGGGGGGCCCTACGAGCAGTACTTC. This sequence encodes CASGGLGGPYEQYF.

The chain carries TRBV7-8 and TRBJ2-7, with D unresolved. V lost 3 bases and J 4 bases, leaving 10 bases between the germline ends. The CDR3 extends over 13 amino acids. Germline V gives CDR1 SGHVS, CDR2 FQNEAQ. CDR3 bases: TGTGCCAGCAGCTTTAGACCGATTTACGAGCAGTACTTC. Translation gives CASSFRPIYEQYF.

V usage is TRBV4-1 and J usage is TRBJ1-2; 8 bases are shared with TRBD1. The CDR3 has 19 amino acids. The V and J ends lost 0 bases and 3 bases, in that order; junction bases with no gene match: 15. Germline assignment: CDR1 MGHRA and CDR2 YSYEKL. The CDR3 DNA follows: TGCGCCAGCAGCCAAGAAGGAAGGGACAGGATTTTGGGGGACTATGGCTACACCTTC. Translating it yields CASSQEGRDRILGDYGYTF.

The V gene is TRBV7-2, the J gene TRBJ1-6, with TRBD1 matching over 8 bases. Germline V gene lookup returns CDR1 SGHTA and CDR2 FQGNSA. The trim removed 5 bases at V and 10 bases at J, leaving 10 bases unmatched. The CDR3 length is 15 residues. The CDR3 is CASSTRTGLLSPLHF. In nucleotides, the CDR3 is TGTGCCAGCAGCACACGGACAGGGCTACTATCACCCCTCCACTTT.

The V call is TRBV7-2, the J call TRBJ1-5; no clear D. Trimming shortened V by 2 bases and J by 7 bases, and 6 bases separated the two germline ends. The germline V gene has CDR1 SGHTA and CDR2 FQGNSA. CDR3 size: 12 residues. The CDR3 DNA sequence: TGTGCCAGCAGCTTACTTCTACAGCCCCAGCATTTT. It yields the protein CASSLLLQPQHF. The complete variable domain, with remaining parts taken from reference TRBV7-2 and TRBJ1-5, reads GAGVSQSPSNKVTEKGKDVELRCDPISGHTALYWYRQSLGQGLEFLIYFQGNSAPDKSGLPSDRFSAERTGGSVSTLTIQRTQQEDSAVYLCASSLLLQPQHFGDGTRLSIL.

V is TRBV30 and J is TRBJ1-1, with D tentatively TRBD1 (6 bases). V was cut by 1 base and J by 4 bases, with 13 bases left in between. The germline gives CDR1 GTSNPN, CDR2 SVGIG (reference sequence). This CDR3 is 14 amino acids long. This chain's CDR3 is CAWSAGVLGTEAFF. The DNA for the CDR3 is TGTGCCTGGAGTGCAGGGGTTCTTGGCACTGAAGCTTTCTTT.

This chain uses TRBV30 with TRBJ1-1, with D possibly being TRBD1 (5 bases). This CDR3 has 14 residues. Per germline, CDR1 GTSNPN and CDR2 SVGIG (reference sequence). Trimming shortened V by 5 bases and J by 1 base, and 14 bases separated the two germline ends. The chain's CDR3 is CAWGRGGSNTEAFF. The CDR3, as DNA: TGTGCCTGGGGAAGGGGAGGGTCGAACACTGAAGCTTTCTTT. Combining the CDR3 with reference TRBV30 and TRBJ1-1 gives the whole variable domain SQTIHQWPATLVQPVGSPLSLECTVEGTSNPNLYWYRQAAGRGLQLLFYSVGIGQISSEVPQNLSASRPQDRQFILSSKKLLLSDSGFYLCAWGRGGSNTEAFFGQGTRLTVV.

The genes are TRBV5-1 and TRBJ2-5; TRBD2 matches 11 bases. V was clipped by 0 bases and J by 2 bases; unmatched bases: 3. The CDR3 length is 16 residues. Germline CDR1 is SGHRS and CDR2 is YFSETQ. For the CDR3, the DNA is TGCGCCAGCAGCTTGGGGGGACTAGCGGTGCAAGAGACCCAGTACTTC. Translating it yields CASSLGGLAVQETQYF.

The chain employs TRBV6-5 and TRBJ2-3; D unclear. The CDR3 has 13 residues. Deletions cut 4 bases from V and 4 bases from J, with 9 bases between. CDR1 MNHEY and CDR2 SVGAGI come from the germline V gene. CDR3 in amino acids: CASSSNRPDTQYF. In DNA, the CDR3 is TGTGCCAGCAGTTCGAACCGTCCAGATACGCAGTATTTT.

In its sample, this clone was seen once. The genes are TRBV15 and TRBJ2-5, with D unclear. The V end was cut by 0 bases, the J end by 0 bases, with 8 bases between. Germline V gives CDR1 LNHNV, CDR2 YYDKDF (reference sequence). The CDR3 runs 15 residues. The CDR3 sequence is CATSRDRANQETQYF. CDR3 DNA: TGTGCCACCAGCAGAGATCGGGCGAACCAAGAGACCCAGTACTTC.

This chain joins TRBV19 and TRBJ2-5, with D unresolved. V lost 3 bases and J 1 base, leaving 12 bases between the germline ends. This CDR3 region has 15 residues. The germline V gene has CDR1 LNHDA and CDR2 SQIVND (reference sequence). CDR3 nucleotides: TGTGCCAGTAGTATCCGTCGGCACAGCCAAGAGACCCAGTACTTC. Translation gives CASSIRRHSQETQYF.

With regard to this clone: Different DNA sequences within this sample yield the same CDR3. CDR3 DNA: TGTGCCAGCAGCTTCACAGGGGGTAATTCACCCCTCCACTTT. Amino acid sequence: CASSFTGGNSPLHF. The V gene is TRBV7-9, the J gene TRBJ1-6; TRBD1 agrees at 8 bases. The V and J ends lost 3 bases and 6 bases, in that order; junction bases with no gene match: 1. From germline, CDR1 is SEHNR and CDR2 FQNEAQ (reference sequence). This CDR3 spans 14 amino acids.

This clone was observed once. The J gene is TRBJ2-1, the V gene TRBV2; 14 positions agree with TRBD2. CDR1 is SNHLY and CDR2 is FYNNEI in the germline V gene. The CDR3 covers 18 residues. V shed 6 bases and J 3 bases; nucleotides not matched to a gene: 10. This CDR3 is CASSIGTSGGGNYNEQFF. CDR3 sequence (DNA): TGTGCCAGCAGCATAGGGACTAGCGGGGGAGGTAACTACAATGAGCAGTTCTTC.

The rearrangement uses TRBV5-1 and TRBJ1-1; 7 bases agree with TRBD1. Germline CDR1 and CDR2: SGHRS and YFSETQ. J lost 6 bases, V lost 3 bases, and 2 bases had no gene match. CDR3 length: 12 residues. The CDR3: CASSSTGAEAFF. The DNA for the CDR3 is TGCGCCAGCAGCTCCACAGGGGCTGAAGCTTTCTTT.

The chain uses TRBV13 and TRBJ1-1; D gene unclear. Trimming shortened V by 5 bases and J by 1 base, and 8 bases separated the two germline ends. This CDR3 contains 13 residues. CDR1 and CDR2 (germline): PRHDT, FYEKMQ (reference sequence). The CDR3 is CASSPRQNTEAFF. The CDR3 DNA reads TGTGCCAGCAGCCCTAGACAGAACACTGAAGCTTTCTTT.

The CDR3 here is CASSSSDRAPWEAYEQYF. CDR3 nucleotide sequence: TGCGCCAGCAGCTCCAGTGACAGGGCCCCTTGGGAAGCATACGAGCAGTACTTC. The chain carries TRBV5-1 and TRBJ2-7; 7 bases agree with TRBD1. CDR3 length: 18 amino acids. CDR1 is SGHRS and CDR2 is YFSETQ in the germline V gene. Trimming cost V 3 bases and J 4 bases; bases outside gene matches: 19.

This clone was recorded once. The J gene is TRBJ1-4, the V gene TRBV30; D call uncertain. Deletions cut 0 bases from V and 7 bases from J, with 9 bases between. This CDR3 comprises 13 residues. Per germline, CDR1 GTSNPN and CDR2 SVGIG (reference sequence). CDR3 amino acids: CAWSVSLLEKLFF. The CDR3 DNA is TGTGCCTGGAGTGTATCCCTACTTGAAAAACTGTTTTTT.

The chain has TRBV11-2 and TRBJ2-7; no definite D call. Germline CDR1 SGHAT, CDR2 FQNNGV. V lost 5 bases to trimming and J lost 6 bases, with 11 bases between them. The CDR3 is 12 amino acids. CDR3 amino acids: CASSRLEAEQYF. The CDR3 coding sequence is TGTGCCAGCAGCCGACTTGAGGCCGAGCAGTACTTC. Based on the CDR3 plus reference TRBV11-2 and TRBJ2-7, the full variable domain is EAGVAQSPRYKIIEKRQSVAFWCNPISGHATLYWYQQILGQGPKLLIQFQNNGVVDDSQLPKDRFSAERLKGVDSTLKIQPAKLEDSAVYLCASSRLEAEQYFGPGTRLTVT.

In this sample, this clone turned up once. The genes are TRBV2 and TRBJ1-4, with D uncertain. The germline gives CDR1 SNHLY, CDR2 FYNNEI. This CDR3 has 13 amino acids. V gave up 3 bases and J gave up 10 bases, with 12 bases separating them. CDR3 residues: CASSDTAFGKLFF. CDR3 nucleotide sequence: TGTGCCAGCAGTGATACAGCGTTTGGAAAACTGTTTTTT.